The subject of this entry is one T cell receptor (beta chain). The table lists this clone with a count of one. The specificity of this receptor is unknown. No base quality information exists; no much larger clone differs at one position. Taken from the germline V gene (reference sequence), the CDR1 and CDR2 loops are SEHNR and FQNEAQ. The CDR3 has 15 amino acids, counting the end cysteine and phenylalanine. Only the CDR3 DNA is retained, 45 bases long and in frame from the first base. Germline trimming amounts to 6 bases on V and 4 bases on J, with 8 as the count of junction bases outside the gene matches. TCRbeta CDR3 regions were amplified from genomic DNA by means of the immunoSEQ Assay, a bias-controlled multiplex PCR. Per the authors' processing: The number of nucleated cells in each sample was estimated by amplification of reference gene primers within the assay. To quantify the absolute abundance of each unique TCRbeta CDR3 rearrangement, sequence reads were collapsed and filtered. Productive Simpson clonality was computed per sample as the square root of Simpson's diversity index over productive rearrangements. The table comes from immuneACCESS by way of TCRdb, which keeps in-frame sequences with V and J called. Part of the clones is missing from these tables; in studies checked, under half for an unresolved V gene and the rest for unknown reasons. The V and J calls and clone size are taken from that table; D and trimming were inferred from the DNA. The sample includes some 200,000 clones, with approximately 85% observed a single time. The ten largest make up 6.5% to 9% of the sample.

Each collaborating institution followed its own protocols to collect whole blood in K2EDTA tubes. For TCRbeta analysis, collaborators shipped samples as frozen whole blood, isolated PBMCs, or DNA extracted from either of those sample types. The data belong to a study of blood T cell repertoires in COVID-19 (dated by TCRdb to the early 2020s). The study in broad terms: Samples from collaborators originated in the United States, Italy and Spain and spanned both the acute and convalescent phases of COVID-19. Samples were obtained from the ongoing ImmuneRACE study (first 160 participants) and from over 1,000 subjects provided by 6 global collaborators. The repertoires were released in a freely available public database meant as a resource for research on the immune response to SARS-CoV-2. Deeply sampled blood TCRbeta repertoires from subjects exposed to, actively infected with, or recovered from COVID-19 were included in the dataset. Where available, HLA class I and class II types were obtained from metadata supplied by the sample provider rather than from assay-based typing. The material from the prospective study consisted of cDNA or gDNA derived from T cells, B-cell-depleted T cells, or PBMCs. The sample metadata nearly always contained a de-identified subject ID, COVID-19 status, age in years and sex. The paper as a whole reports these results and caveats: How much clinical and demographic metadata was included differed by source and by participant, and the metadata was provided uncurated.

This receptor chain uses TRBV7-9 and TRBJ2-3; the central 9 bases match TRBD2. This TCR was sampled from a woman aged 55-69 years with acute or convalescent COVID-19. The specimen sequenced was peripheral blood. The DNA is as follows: TGTGCCAGCAGAAAACTAGCGGGTCCCGCAGATACGCAGTATTTT. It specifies CASRKLAGPADTQYF.